A selection of T cell receptor beta chains follows, all from one sample in a study of shared clonotypes between healthy human individuals. Measured with immunoSEQ multiplex PCR; TCRdb has only the in-frame clones, and not every one. The data show about 2 million clones, with roughly 95% seen just once and around 1.1% held by the top ten. The sample was naive CD8+ T cells sorted from blood. All receptors come from a man in his late teens or twenties in good health. CDR3s include the opening cysteine and the closing phenylalanine or tryptophan. D genes are given only for firm matches. Size tells how often a clone was seen (once, few, many) or the class of an expanded clone, and some rows leave it out.

V gene	D gene	J gene	clone size	CDR3 DNA	CDR3 protein
TRBV28	.	TRBJ2-7	once	TGTGCCAGCAGTTTAAGGGACATCTTCTACGAGCAGTACTTC	CASSLRDIFYEQYF
TRBV4-3	TRBD1	TRBJ1-5	.	TGCGCCAGCAGCCAAGTCTGGGACGACAGGGGGGGTCAGCCCCAGCATTTT	CASSQVWDDRGGQPQHF
TRBV28	.	TRBJ2-3	.	TGTGCCAGCAGTCCCCTTACTACCGCAGATACGCAGTATTTT	CASSPLTTADTQYF
TRBV30	.	TRBJ1-6	.	TGTGCCTGGACTTCCAGGGTAGGATCCTATAATTCACCCCTCCACTTT	CAWTSRVGSYNSPLHF
TRBV7-9	.	TRBJ2-7	.	TGTGCCAGCAGCGTTGCACCCACCTACGAGCAGTACTTC	CASSVAPTYEQYF
TRBV28	.	TRBJ2-2	.	TGTGCCAGCAGTTTAGACTCGGACACCGGGGAGCTGTTTTTT	CASSLDSDTGELFF
TRBV19	.	TRBJ1-1	.	TGTGCCAGTAGTATAGGTATCACTGAAGCTTTCTTT	CASSIGITEAFF
TRBV7-9	TRBD1	TRBJ2-7	.	TGTGCCAGCAGCTTTGACAGGGGGGACGAGCAGTACTTC	CASSFDRGDEQYF
TRBV5-4	.	TRBJ2-7	.	TGTGCCAGCAGCTTGGTAGCTTCCGAGCAGTACTTC	CASSLVASEQYF
TRBV7-7	.	TRBJ2-5	.	TGTGCTAGCAGCTCACTAGACCAAGAGACCCAGTACTTC	CASSSLDQETQYF
TRBV4-3	TRBD2	TRBJ2-1	.	TGCGCCAGCAGCCAAGTTCTAGCGGGCTACTCCTACAATGAGCAGTTCTTC	CASSQVLAGYSYNEQFF
TRBV30	.	TRBJ2-5	once	TGTGCCTGGGCCGCCGGAGGGTTTCTTCAAGAGACCCAGTACTTC	CAWAAGGFLQETQYF
TRBV5-6	.	TRBJ2-7	.	TGTGCCAGCAGCTTGGAGGCAGGCCTCTTGGGGTACGAGCAGTACTTC	CASSLEAGLLGYEQYF
TRBV29-1	TRBD2	TRBJ2-5	.	TGCAGCGTGGCGGGGACTAGCGGGAGGGGACAAGAGACCCAGTACTTC	CSVAGTSGRGQETQYF
TRBV28	.	TRBJ2-5	.	TGTGCCAGCAGTCCAGGGTTAGAAGTGGTAACCCAGTACTTC	CASSPGLEVVTQYF
TRBV5-6	.	TRBJ1-1	.	TGTGCCAGCAGCTTCCTTCAGGGGAAAACTGAAGCTTTCTTT	CASSFLQGKTEAFF
TRBV11-2	TRBD1	TRBJ2-3	.	TGTGCCAGCAGCTTAGAGGACAGGATAGATACGCAGTATTTT	CASSLEDRIDTQYF
TRBV29-1	TRBD1	TRBJ1-2	.	TGCAGCGTCGCGGGACAGGGGGCGCCTGGCGGCTACACCTTC	CSVAGQGAPGGYTF
TRBV23-1	TRBD1	TRBJ1-6	.	TGCGCCAACCTCCTCAGGGGGGTAAATTCACCCCTCCACTTT	CANLLRGVNSPLHF
TRBV2	.	TRBJ2-7	.	TGTGCCAGCAGTGACAGGGTTCAATACGAGCAGTACTTC	CASSDRVQYEQYF
TRBV7-9	.	TRBJ2-1	.	TGTGCCAGCGGCCCGCCAAGCGGGCACTACAATGAGCAGTTCTTC	CASGPPSGHYNEQFF
TRBV7-8	TRBD2	TRBJ2-3	.	TGTGCCAGCAGGTTGACTAGCGGGGGGATAGATACGCAGTATTTT	CASRLTSGGIDTQYF
TRBV5-1	.	TRBJ1-4	.	TGCGCCAGTTCCCTGGGGAATGAAAAACTGTTTTTT	CASSLGNEKLFF
TRBV2	TRBD2	TRBJ2-5	once	TGTGCCAGTCTAGCGGATCAAGAGACCCAGTACTTC	CASLADQETQYF
TRBV4-3	.	TRBJ2-1	.	TGCGCCAGCAGCCAAGATCGGGCTACCTACAATGAGCAGTTCTTC	CASSQDRATYNEQFF
TRBV27	TRBD2	TRBJ2-3	.	TGTGCCAGCAGTTATAGCGGGGGGGCCTCGGATACGCAGTATTTT	CASSYSGGASDTQYF
TRBV6-5	.	TRBJ1-1	.	TGTGCCAGCAGTTACGAGGGTTCGAACACTGAAGCTTTCTTT	CASSYEGSNTEAFF
TRBV7-9	TRBD2	TRBJ2-1	.	TGTGCCAGCAGCTCCCTTAACGGGAGGGCTTTCGATGAGCAGTTCTTC	CASSSLNGRAFDEQFF
TRBV27	.	TRBJ2-7	.	TGTGCCAGCAGTTTATCCGGGGCGGACTACGAGCAGTACTTC	CASSLSGADYEQYF
TRBV9	TRBD1	TRBJ1-2	.	TGTGCCAGCAGCGTAGTGGGACAGGGACCCTATGGCTACACCTTC	CASSVVGQGPYGYTF
TRBV7-8	TRBD2	TRBJ2-1	.	TGTGCCAGCAGCTTAGTATTCGGGACTAGCGGCAATGAGCAGTTCTTC	CASSLVFGTSGNEQFF
TRBV5-4	TRBD1	TRBJ1-1	.	TGTGCCAGCACACGACAGGGAGACACTGAAGCTTTCTTT	CASTRQGDTEAFF
TRBV27	TRBD2	TRBJ2-1	once	TGTGCCAGCGCTCCGATGGGCCTAGCGGCCGTCAATGAGCAGTTCTTC	CASAPMGLAAVNEQFF
TRBV27	.	TRBJ2-2	.	TGTGCCAGCGGGACCACACCGAACACCGGGGAGCTGTTTTTT	CASGTTPNTGELFF
TRBV29-1	.	TRBJ2-2	few	TGCAGCGTTGAAACAGCCAACACCGGGGAGCTGTTTTTT	CSVETANTGELFF
TRBV28	.	TRBJ1-2	.	TGTGCCAGCAGTTCCATGGGGGGCTATGGCTACACCTTC	CASSSMGGYGYTF